This passage covers 11 T cell receptor beta chains from one sample sequenced in a study of cytomegalovirus exposure and HLA in healthy donors. Assay used: immunoSEQ multiplex PCR; TCRdb lists only in-frame clones, some missing. Here the sample spans some 200,000 clones, 86% being singletons. The sample was PBMCs. The receptors were sampled from a man younger than 40 in good health and CMV-seropositive.

The chain joins TRBV11-2 to TRBJ2-1; D may be TRBD2 (7 bases). Trimming stripped 3 bases from V and 8 bases from J, with 20 bases between. CDR1 SGHAT and CDR2 FQNNGV come from the germline V gene. This CDR3 contains 16 residues. The CDR3 is CASSFRGGGGEDEQFF. Written as DNA, the CDR3 is TGTGCCAGCAGCTTTAGGGGGGGAGGAGGAGAAGATGAGCAGTTCTTC.

The CDR3 spells CASTPSTGARSPLHF. The CDR3 DNA sequence: TGTGCCAGTACCCCATCGACAGGGGCAAGGTCACCCCTCCACTTT. The chain joins TRBV19 to TRBJ1-6; 8 bases map to TRBD1. V shed 7 bases and J 10 bases; nucleotides not matched to a gene: 12. The CDR3 covers 15 residues. CDR1 and CDR2 (germline): LNHDA, SQIVND (reference sequence).

On this clone itself: This may arise from a read error, as a much more abundant clone is one base away. Other nucleotide sequences in the sample specify the same CDR3. The chain recombines TRBV29-1 with TRBJ2-7, with TRBD2 identical over 13 bases. CDR3 length: 13 amino acids. CDR1 SQVTM and CDR2 ANQGSEA come from the germline V gene. V lost 4 bases to trimming and J lost 3 bases; unmatched junction nucleotides: 0. In DNA form, the CDR3 reads TGCAGCGTTGGGACTAGCGGGAGCTACGAGCAGTACTTC. Translation: CSVGTSGSYEQYF.

The rearrangement joins TRBV7-2 to TRBJ2-7, with D unclear. From germline, CDR1 is SGHTA and CDR2 FQGNSA. This CDR3 comprises 14 residues. The V end was cut by 6 bases, the J end by 0 bases, with 12 bases between. In DNA form, the CDR3 reads TGTGCCAGCAGACGAGGACGGAACTCCTACGAGCAGTACTTC. Protein: CASRRGRNSYEQYF.

The gene calls are TRBV10-1 and TRBJ2-7; no clear D. The CDR3 runs to 13 residues. Trimming shortened V by 2 bases and J by 2 bases, and 7 bases separated the two germline ends. The germline V gene has CDR1 WNHNN and CDR2 SYGVQD (reference sequence). CDR3 protein: CASSEDLTYEQYF. For the CDR3, the DNA is TGCGCCAGCAGTGAGGACCTGACCTACGAGCAGTACTTC.

The gene calls are TRBV15 and TRBJ1-2, with a tentative D call TRBD1 (6 bases). CDR3 length: 13 residues. Germline-derived CDR1 and CDR2 are LNHNV and YYDKDF (reference sequence). V lost 3 bases and J lost 4, with 9 bases in between. In nucleotides, the CDR3 is TGTGCCACCAGCAGGGGACATGGCTATGGCTACACCTTC. This gives the protein CATSRGHGYGYTF.

This chain uses TRBV11-2 with TRBJ1-2; a weak D match, TRBD1 (5 bases). The CDR3 is made up of 13 amino acids. Trimming took 2 bases from V and 6 from J, leaving 10 bases between them. Germline V CDR1 and CDR2: SGHAT, FQNNGV. CDR3 nucleotide sequence: TGTGCCAGCAGCTTAACACCGGGGGATGGCTACACCTTC. It encodes CASSLTPGDGYTF.

The rearrangement joins TRBV18 to TRBJ1-1; 11 nucleotides line up with TRBD1. Per the germline V gene, CDR1 is KGHSH and CDR2 is LQKENI. The CDR3 covers 17 residues. Trimming cost V 5 bases and J 3 bases; bases outside gene matches: 11. The CDR3 DNA sequence: TGTGCCAGCTCAGCACTACCGGGGACAGGGGGGGACACTGAAGCTTTCTTT. This encodes CASSALPGTGGDTEAFF. Filled out from reference TRBV18 and TRBJ1-1, the complete variable domain reads NAGVMQNPRHLVRRRGQEARLRCSPMKGHSHVYWYRQLPEEGLKFMVYLQKENIIDESGMPKERFSAEFPKEGPSILRIQQVVRGDSAAYFCASSALPGTGGDTEAFFGQGTRLTVV.

This chain links TRBV6-5 with TRBJ2-7, with 7 positions matching TRBD1. The CDR3 runs to 14 residues. In germline, CDR1 is MNHEY, CDR2 SVGAGI. J gave up 2 bases and V 5 bases, and 6 bases lay outside the gene matches. The DNA for the CDR3 is TGTGCCAGCAGTGTAGACAGGGTCCCCTACGAGCAGTACTTC. This encodes CASSVDRVPYEQYF.

The genes are TRBV7-3 and TRBJ1-2; D possibly corresponds to TRBD1 (5 bases). From germline, CDR1 is SGHTA and CDR2 FQGTGA. V was clipped by 4 bases and J by 8 bases, with 11 bases between them. The CDR3 covers 12 residues. The CDR3, as DNA: TGTGCCAGCAGCTCGGGGGTAGAGGGCTACACCTTC. Amino acids: CASSSGVEGYTF.

The V gene is TRBV5-6, the J gene TRBJ2-7; 7 bases fit TRBD2. V lost 4 bases to trimming and J lost 3 bases; unmatched junction nucleotides: 10. The CDR3 runs to 15 residues. The germline CDR1 and CDR2 sequences are SGHDT and YYEEEE. CDR3 DNA sequence: TGTGCCAGCAGCGGGGGGGAAAGTGGAATCTACGAGCAGTACTTC. Residues: CASSGGESGIYEQYF.